This TCR beta chain was obtained from a study of cytomegalovirus exposure and HLA in healthy donors (dated by TCRdb to the late 2010s). Regarding the study in general: In an earlier analysis of some 550 of the donors, around 300 Gb of sequence data and approximately 100 million unique TCR beta sequences from 150 million to 200 million T cells were reported. Roughly 300 gigabases of sequencing data and around 80 million unique TCR sequences made up an early release that covered roughly 670 HLA-typed donors. The genetic ancestry cluster associated with self-reported Caucasian donors included about 81% of the 398 genotyped donors. The study was designed to test whether signatures of past pathogen exposure could be identified by cataloging public T cell receptors. The T cell repertoires of around 670 subjects were profiled by immunosequencing and related to cytomegalovirus serostatus. A separate validation cohort of roughly 110 different subjects was used in addition to the 666-subject first cohort. To predict cytomegalovirus infection status, the study combined high-throughput TCR immunosequencing, statistical association of individual TCRs with disease status, and machine learning. A later analysis re-analyzed previously published TCR beta repertoires from 660 or so donors and added high-resolution HLA genotyping to study TCR occurrence patterns. The later analysis used no new phenotypic data to find candidate immune exposures, relying instead on TCR beta sequences and their occurrence across donors. To decide whether each TCR beta V gene segment behaved as functional or pseudogenic, an earlier analysis of some 570 of the donors relied on high-throughput TCR beta sequencing. Alongside the repertoire data, information on donor age, sex, ethnicity and CMV serostatus was compiled. A later genetic analysis used genome-wide SNP genotypes for about 60% of the roughly 670 donors, treating that subset as a discovery cohort. Every discovery cohort repertoire had been produced on one sequencing platform. HLA typing included class I and class II loci at four-digit resolution. The number of typed donors differed by locus: about 620-640 for A, B, C, DRB1 and DQB1; about 520 for DQA1; 606 for DPA1; and roughly 490 for DPB1. A few DR-DQ haplotypes were treated as single units for association and clustering because of strong linkage in the cohort. Among a few hundred genotyped donors of the cohort, an average of about 240,000 unique TCR beta nucleotide sequences were sequenced per donor, roughly 20% of them non-productive.

To prepare the library, the immunoSEQ multiplex PCR assay was applied. The multiplex PCR relied on a mix of 60 forward primers for TCR Vbeta segments and 13 reverse primers for TCR Jbeta segments. A multiplex PCR assay on genomic DNA amplified the CDR3 region of rearranged TCR beta genes. The amplified TCR beta libraries were sequenced on the Illumina HiSeq System as 87-base-pair reads. The authors processed their data as follows. Across the roughly 670 repertoires, a later analysis counted roughly 84 million unique TCR beta chains, about 10 million of which were shared by at least two donors. To remove PCR and sequencing errors, raw reads were error-corrected and collapsed into unique sequences using a nearest-neighbor algorithm that merged closely related sequences. V, D and J gene segments were assigned by aligning CDR3 sequences to IMGT reference sequences. For a sequence to be retained, a match of at least six nucleotides to both a V gene segment and a J gene segment was required. A rearrangement was called productive if the CDR3 had no stop codons and remained in frame with V and J, and every other rearrangement was called non-productive. CDR3 was defined by IMGT convention, running from the second conserved V-encoded cysteine to the conserved J-encoded phenylalanine. In an earlier analysis of more than 550 of the donors, sequences lacking an unambiguous match to a single V gene segment were excluded. In an earlier analysis of 587 of the donors, V segments were called functional above 56.7% productive rearrangements and were called segregating when the between-donor standard deviation exceeded 5%. To diagnose cytomegalovirus status from the catalog of TCR beta chain sequences, a statistical classification framework was built. In a later analysis, V and J genes were assigned by comparing TCR nucleotide sequences against IMGT/GENE-DB human TR gene sequences. A later analysis assigned CDR3 sequences and most-parsimonious VDJ recombination scenarios with the TCRdist pipeline. A later analysis defined each TCR beta chain by its CDR3 amino acid sequence plus V-gene family, and excluded reads lacking a unique V-gene family. A later analysis removed 550 to 700 highly shared, low-generation-probability nucleotide sequences to deal with suspected cross-contamination and a sequencing artifact. In a later analysis, a clonal expansion index was calculated for each public chain from normalized within-repertoire ranks of inferred template counts. A later analysis computed generation probabilities with a VDJ recombination model fitted to out-of-frame rearrangements, and checked the results against IGoR. A later analysis scored TCR-TCR, TCR-HLA and TCR-CMV co-occurrence with hypergeometric tests, applying a repertoire-size bias correction to TCR pairs. False discovery rates were estimated in a later analysis by permuting HLA or CMV assignments 20 times. A later analysis grouped co-occurring TCRs with DBSCAN, adding TCRdist sequence similarity when clustering within HLA-allele-positive subsets. Co-occurrence clustering excluded repertoires with fewer than 30,000 or more than 120,000 public chains, plus five with anomalous nucleotide sharing. Drawn from immuneACCESS, this table holds only the in-frame rearrangements with V and J called that TCRdb kept. Clones are partly lost; checked studies trace under half to an unresolved V gene and leave the rest unexplained. Clone size and V and J calls were adopted from that table, with D and trimming inferred from the DNA. This sample gives over 110,000 clones in total; approximately 80% of them show up just once. The ten largest clones capture 2% to 2.5% of the sample.

The cohort comprised more than 550 healthy bone marrow donors. At the time of sampling, all cohort members were nominally healthy, though unrecorded immune exposures were likely present. The donor was CMV seropositive and belonged to the group of 250 to 350 seropositive cohort members. A peripheral blood sample was provided by each donor, and peripheral blood mononuclear cells were used for TCR beta sequencing. The Qiagen DNeasy Blood Extraction Kit was used to extract genomic DNA from the blood cell samples. General conclusions and limits of the study: The earlier analysis of nearly 600 of the donors excluded 15 to 20 rarely observed V segments, including chromosome 9 orphons, because counts were too low. A later analysis reported that several top co-occurrence clusters appeared linked to parvovirus B19, influenza, CMV and Epstein-Barr virus. An association between a missense DCLRE1C variant and V-gene and J-gene trimming of TCR beta chains was found in a later genetic analysis and replicated in an independent cohort. Only TCR beta chains were sequenced in this cohort, and the absence of alpha or paired-chain data limited detectable features. Most TCR sequences were observed very rarely across donors, whereas some public TCRs were present in many individuals. For the cohort, immune exposure information was limited to CMV serostatus. Because HLA typing was missing for some donors at each locus, association tests included only the typed subset. In a later analysis, HLA-associated TCR beta chains were found to be more clonally expanded and to have lower generation probabilities than equally common non-associated chains. It was suggested by the authors that the approach could potentially be generalized to other disease states and immunological phenotypes. When HLA alleles, especially DR and DQ, strongly co-occurred, attributing TCR associations to individual alleles was difficult. In both the original and validation cohorts, the classifier was reported to diagnose cytomegalovirus status with high specificity and sensitivity. A total of some 180 TCR beta chains were listed by the study as associated with cytomegalovirus. According to a later analysis, most CMV-associated TCR beta chains appeared to be HLA-restricted, and the HLA associations seemed to be driven largely by CMV exposure. Broadly in line with IMGT annotations, most TCR beta V segments showed up in productive rearrangements about 87% or about 30% of the time in an earlier analysis of roughly 590 of the donors. A further reported finding was that TCR beta sequences accurately predicted the HLA-A and HLA-B alleles for most subjects in the first cohort. According to a later genetic analysis, donors in an Asian-associated ancestry cluster had fewer N-insertions in productive TCRs than the approximately 700-donor mean. Presence/absence analyses assumed roughly uniform sequencing depth across donors, an assumption that may not hold. Because the 87-base-pair reads could not distinguish some IMGT-functional V segments, including TRBV6-2 and TRBV6-3, those segments were excluded. Linkage disequilibrium might explain the correlated functional status among segregating V segments, but an unknown experimental factor could not be excluded. In a later analysis, TCR association rates were found to vary across HLA loci, with the most associated TCRs seen for DRB1 alleles and the fewest for HLA-C alleles. In a later analysis, around 17,000 TCR beta sequences were associated with specific HLA alleles at a false discovery rate of 0.05. A group of highly shared sequence variants was considered likely to be a technical artifact of the sequencing pipeline. In vitro tests confirmed that three of the cytomegalovirus-associated TCR beta chains recognize cytomegalovirus antigens.

V and J lose 6 bases and 8 bases, and a span of 22 bases separates them. CDR1 MDHEN and CDR2 SYDVKM were looked up in the germline V gene. The CDR3 measures 15 amino acids from cysteine to phenylalanine. The only DNA kept is the CDR3, 45 bases in frame from the first base. About this clone itself: Its binding antigen is unknown. There are no base qualities to consult, and no much larger clone falls within one base.

This receptor chain uses TRBV28 and TRBJ1-2; 6 matching bases give a weak D call of TRBD1. The sequencing sample was made of PBMCs. The receptor was isolated from a woman younger than 30 in good health and CMV-seropositive. This receptor carries the CDR3 CASSYRTNRAWGYTF. The DNA reads TGTGCCAGCAGCTACCGAACAAACAGGGCGTGGGGCTACACCTTC.